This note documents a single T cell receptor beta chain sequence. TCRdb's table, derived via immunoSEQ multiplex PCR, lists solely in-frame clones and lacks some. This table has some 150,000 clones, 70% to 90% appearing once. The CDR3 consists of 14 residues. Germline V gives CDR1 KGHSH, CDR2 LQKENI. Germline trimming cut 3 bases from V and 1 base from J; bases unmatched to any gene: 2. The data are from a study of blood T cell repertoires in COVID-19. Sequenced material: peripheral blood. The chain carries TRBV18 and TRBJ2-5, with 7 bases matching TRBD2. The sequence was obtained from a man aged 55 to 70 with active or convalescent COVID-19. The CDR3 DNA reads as TGTGCCAGCTCACCTGGGAGGGTCCAAGAGACCCAGTACTTC. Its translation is CASSPGRVQETQYF.